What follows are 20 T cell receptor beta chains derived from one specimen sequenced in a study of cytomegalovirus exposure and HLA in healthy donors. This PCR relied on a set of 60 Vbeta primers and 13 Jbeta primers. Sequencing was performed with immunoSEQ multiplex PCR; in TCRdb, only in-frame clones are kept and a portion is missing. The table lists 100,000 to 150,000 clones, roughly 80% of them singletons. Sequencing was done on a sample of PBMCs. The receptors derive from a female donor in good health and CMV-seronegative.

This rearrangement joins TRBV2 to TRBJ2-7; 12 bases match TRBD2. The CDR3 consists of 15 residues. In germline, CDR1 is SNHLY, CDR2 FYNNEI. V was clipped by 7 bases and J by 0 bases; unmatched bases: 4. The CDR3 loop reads CASKVTSGSSYEQYF. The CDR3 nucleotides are TGTGCCAGCAAGGTGACTAGCGGGAGCTCCTACGAGCAGTACTTC.

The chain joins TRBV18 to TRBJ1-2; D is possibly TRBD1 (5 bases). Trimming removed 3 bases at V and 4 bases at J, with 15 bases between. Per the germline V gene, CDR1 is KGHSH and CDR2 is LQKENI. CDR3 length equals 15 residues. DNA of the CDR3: TGTGCCAGCTCACCCCTCGGAGACAGCCTCTATGGCTACACCTTC. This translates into CASSPLGDSLYGYTF.

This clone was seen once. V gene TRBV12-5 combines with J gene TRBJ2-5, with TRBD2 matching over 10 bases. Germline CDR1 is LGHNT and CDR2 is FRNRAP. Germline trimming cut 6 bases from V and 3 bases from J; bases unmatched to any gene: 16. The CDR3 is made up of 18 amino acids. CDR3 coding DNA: TGTGCTAGTGGCCTCTCGGCGGTAGCGGGGGGTTTGAAAGAGACCCAGTACTTC. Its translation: CASGLSAVAGGLKETQYF.

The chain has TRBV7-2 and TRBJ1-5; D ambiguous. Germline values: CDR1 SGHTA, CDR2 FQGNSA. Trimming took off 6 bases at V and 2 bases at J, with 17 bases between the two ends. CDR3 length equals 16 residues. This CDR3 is CASRGRPGKGNQPQHF. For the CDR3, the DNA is TGTGCCAGCAGAGGCAGGCCCGGGAAAGGCAATCAGCCCCAGCATTTT.

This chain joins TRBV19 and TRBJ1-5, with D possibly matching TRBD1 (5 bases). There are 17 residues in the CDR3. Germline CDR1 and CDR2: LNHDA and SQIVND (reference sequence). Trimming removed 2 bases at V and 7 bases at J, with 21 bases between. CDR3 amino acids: CASSIYRPTVSEQPQHF. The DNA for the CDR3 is TGTGCCAGTAGTATATATCGTCCGACAGTTTCGGAACAGCCCCAGCATTTT.

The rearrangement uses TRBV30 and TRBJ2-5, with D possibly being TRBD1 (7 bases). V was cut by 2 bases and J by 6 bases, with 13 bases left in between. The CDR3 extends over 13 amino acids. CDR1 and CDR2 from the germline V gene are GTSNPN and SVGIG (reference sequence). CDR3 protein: CAWSLQGGKTQYF. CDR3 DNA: TGTGCCTGGAGTCTGCAGGGGGGCAAGACCCAGTACTTC.

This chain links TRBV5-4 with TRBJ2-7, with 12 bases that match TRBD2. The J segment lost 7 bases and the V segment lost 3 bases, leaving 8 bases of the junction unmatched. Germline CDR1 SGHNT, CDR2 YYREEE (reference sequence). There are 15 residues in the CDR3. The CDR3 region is CASSSGLAGTGEQYF. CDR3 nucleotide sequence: TGTGCCAGCAGCTCCGGACTAGCGGGGACGGGGGAGCAGTACTTC.

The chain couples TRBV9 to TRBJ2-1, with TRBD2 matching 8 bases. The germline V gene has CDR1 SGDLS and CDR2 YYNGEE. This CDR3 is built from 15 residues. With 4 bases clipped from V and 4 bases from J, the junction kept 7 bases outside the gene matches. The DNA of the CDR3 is TGTGCCAGCAGCTCCCCCGGGGGGGGTTACAATGAGCAGTTCTTC. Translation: CASSSPGGGYNEQFF.

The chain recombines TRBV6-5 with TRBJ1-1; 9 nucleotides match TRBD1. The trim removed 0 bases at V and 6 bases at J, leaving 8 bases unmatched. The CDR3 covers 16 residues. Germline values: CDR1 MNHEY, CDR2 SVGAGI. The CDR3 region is CASSYSQPGQGAEAFF. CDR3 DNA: TGTGCCAGCAGTTACTCACAACCGGGACAGGGTGCTGAAGCTTTCTTT.

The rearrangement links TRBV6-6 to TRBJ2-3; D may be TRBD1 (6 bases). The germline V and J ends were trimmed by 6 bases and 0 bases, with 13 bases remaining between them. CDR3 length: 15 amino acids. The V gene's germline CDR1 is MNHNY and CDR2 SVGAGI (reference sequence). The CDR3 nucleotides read TGTGCCAGCAGAACCAGGGGAATTAGCACAGATACGCAGTATTTT. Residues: CASRTRGISTDTQYF.

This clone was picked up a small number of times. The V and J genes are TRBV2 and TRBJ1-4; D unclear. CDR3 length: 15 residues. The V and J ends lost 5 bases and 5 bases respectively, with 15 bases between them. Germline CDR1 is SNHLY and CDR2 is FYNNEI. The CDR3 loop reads CASSQEQPPNEKLFF. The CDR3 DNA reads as TGTGCCAGCAGTCAAGAACAGCCTCCAAATGAAAAACTGTTTTTT.

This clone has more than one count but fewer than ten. For the CDR3, the DNA is TGTGCCAGCAGCCTGAATGGGGGGGATATGAATACGCAGTATTTT. Its translation is CASSLNGGDMNTQYF. This chain uses TRBV7-3 with TRBJ2-3; TRBD2 aligns across 7 bases. In germline, CDR1 is SGHTA, CDR2 FQGTGA. V was clipped by 5 bases and J by 7 bases; unmatched bases: 12. The CDR3 totals 15 residues. The variable domain in full, with the rest retrieved from reference TRBV7-3 and TRBJ2-3, is GAGVSQTPSNKVTEKGKYVELRCDPISGHTALYWYRQSLGQGPEFLIYFQGTGAADDSGLPNDRFFAVRPEGSVSTLKIQRTERGDSAVYLCASSLNGGDMNTQYFGPGTRLTVL.

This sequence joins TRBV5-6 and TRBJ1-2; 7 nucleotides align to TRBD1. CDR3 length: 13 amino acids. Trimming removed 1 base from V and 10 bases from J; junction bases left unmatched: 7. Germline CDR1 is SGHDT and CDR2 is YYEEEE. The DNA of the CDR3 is TGTGCCAGCAGCTTGCAACAGGGGTTAAACTACACCTTC. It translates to CASSLQQGLNYTF.

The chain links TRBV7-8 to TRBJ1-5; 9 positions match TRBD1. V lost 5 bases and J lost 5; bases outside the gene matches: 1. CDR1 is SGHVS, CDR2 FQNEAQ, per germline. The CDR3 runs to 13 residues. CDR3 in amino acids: CASSRDRDQPQHF. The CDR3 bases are TGTGCCAGCAGCCGGGACAGGGATCAGCCCCAGCATTTT.

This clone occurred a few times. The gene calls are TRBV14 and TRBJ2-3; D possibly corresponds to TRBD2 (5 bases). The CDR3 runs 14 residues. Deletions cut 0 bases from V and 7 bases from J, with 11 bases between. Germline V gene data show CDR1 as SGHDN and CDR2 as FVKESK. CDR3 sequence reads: CASSQDLLANTQYF. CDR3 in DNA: TGTGCCAGCAGCCAAGATCTGCTAGCTAATACGCAGTATTTT.

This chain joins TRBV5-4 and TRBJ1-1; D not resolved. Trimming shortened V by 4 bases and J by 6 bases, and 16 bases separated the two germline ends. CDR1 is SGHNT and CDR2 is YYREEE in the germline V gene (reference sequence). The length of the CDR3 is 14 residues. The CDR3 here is CASSLMGREPEAFF. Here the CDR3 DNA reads TGTGCCAGCAGCCTGATGGGGAGAGAGCCTGAAGCTTTCTTT.

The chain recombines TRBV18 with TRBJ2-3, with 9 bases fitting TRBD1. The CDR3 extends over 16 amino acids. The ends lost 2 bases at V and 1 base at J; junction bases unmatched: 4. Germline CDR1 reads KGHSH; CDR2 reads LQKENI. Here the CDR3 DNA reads TGTGCCAGCTCACCAAGACAGGGGGAAGGCACAGATACGCAGTATTTT. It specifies CASSPRQGEGTDTQYF.

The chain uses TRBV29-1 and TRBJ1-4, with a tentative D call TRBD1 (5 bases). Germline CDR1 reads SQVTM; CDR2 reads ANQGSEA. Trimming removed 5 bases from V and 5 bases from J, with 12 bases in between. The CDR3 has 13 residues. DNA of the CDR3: TGCAGCGTTTCTCAGGGAGGGAATGAAAAACTGTTTTTT. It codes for CSVSQGGNEKLFF.

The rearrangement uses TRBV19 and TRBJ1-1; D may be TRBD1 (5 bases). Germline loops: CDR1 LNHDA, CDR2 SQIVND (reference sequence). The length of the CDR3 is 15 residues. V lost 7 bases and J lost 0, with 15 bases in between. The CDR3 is CASTRKGQMNTEAFF. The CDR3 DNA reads TGTGCCAGTACCCGAAAGGGGCAGATGAACACTGAAGCTTTCTTT. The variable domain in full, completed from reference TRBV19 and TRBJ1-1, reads DGGITQSPKYLFRKEGQNVTLSCEQNLNHDAMYWYRQDPGQGLRLIYYSQIVNDFQKGDIAEGYSVSREKKESFPLTVTSAQKNPTAFYLCASTRKGQMNTEAFFGQGTRLTVV.

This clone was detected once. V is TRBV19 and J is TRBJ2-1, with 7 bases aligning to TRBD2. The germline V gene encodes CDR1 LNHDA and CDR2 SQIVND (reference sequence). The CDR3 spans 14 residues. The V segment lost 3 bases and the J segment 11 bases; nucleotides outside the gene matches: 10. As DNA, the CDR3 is TGTGCCAGTAGTATCAGCAGCGCGGGAGTAAAGCAGTTCTTC. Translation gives CASSISSAGVKQFF.